These 14 T cell receptor beta chains were all obtained from the same sample, sequenced in a study. TCRdb ran MiXCR on the 5' RACE reads and lists one entry per CDR3 protein. The repertoire holds over 30,000 distinct CDR3 sequences, about 26% seen once, with roughly 3.7% in the top ten. Sequences were obtained from naive CD4+ T cells sorted from a lymph node. Regarding subset: naive CD4+ T cells, CD4+CD45RA+CD25-. The origin of the receptors is a female donor with breast cancer.

In this sample, this clonotype turned up many times. This chain uses TRBV6-1 with TRBJ2-5; the D is unclear. V was shortened by 2 bases and J by 0 bases, with 10 bases between the two germline ends. The V gene's germline CDR1 is MNHNS and CDR2 SASEGT. The CDR3 runs 15 residues. The CDR3 DNA reads TGTGCCAGCAGTGAAATGTGGGGAAACCAAGAGACCCAGTACTTC. This encodes CASSEMWGNQETQYF.

V gene TRBV7-2 combines with J gene TRBJ2-2; 10 nucleotides agree with TRBD2. The J segment lost 8 bases and the V segment lost 1 base, leaving 4 bases of the junction unmatched. Per germline, CDR1 SGHTA and CDR2 FQGNSA. CDR3 length: 15 amino acids. CDR3 protein: CASSLVLAGAGELFF. The DNA for the CDR3 is TGTGCCAGCAGCTTAGTCCTAGCGGGAGCTGGGGAGCTGTTTTTT.

This clonotype has more than one count but fewer than ten. The chain has TRBV11-2 and TRBJ2-1, with 8 bases lining up with TRBD2. Germline CDR1 and CDR2: SGHAT and FQNNGV. The junction had 5 bases not matched to a gene; V was cut back by 0 bases and J by 10 bases. The CDR3 covers 14 residues. Here the CDR3 reads CASSLESGSREQFF. The CDR3 nucleotides read TGTGCCAGCAGCTTAGAGAGCGGGAGCCGGGAGCAGTTCTTC.

In regard to this clonotype: A much bigger clone sits one base away, suggesting this may be a read error. The chain recombines TRBV9 with TRBJ2-5; 9 bases are shared with TRBD2. The CDR3 is made up of 15 amino acids. CDR1 SGDLS and CDR2 YYNGEE come from the germline V gene. CDR3 in DNA: TGTGCCGGCAGCGGGGGGCCCTCGTACCAAGAGACCCAGTACTTC. This sequence encodes CAGSGGPSYQETQYF.

This chain joins TRBV9 and TRBJ2-1; TRBD1 might be the D (6 bases). The CDR3 spans 15 residues. V gave up 0 bases and J gave up 3 bases, with 10 bases separating them. CDR1 and CDR2 from the germline V gene are SGDLS and YYNGEE. In nucleotides, the CDR3 is TGTGCCAGCAGCGTAGAAGGGGGAGACTACAATGAGCAGTTCTTC. Encoded protein: CASSVEGGDYNEQFF.

The chain couples TRBV4-1 to TRBJ2-5; 8 bases are a match to TRBD2. CDR1 is MGHRA, CDR2 YSYEKL, per germline. The CDR3 contains 17 residues. Germline trimming cut 0 bases from V and 4 bases from J; bases unmatched to any gene: 10. The CDR3 DNA reads as TGCGCCAGCAGCCAAGAGGGGAGTAGCGGGACCGGAGAGACCCAGTACTTC. Amino acids: CASSQEGSSGTGETQYF.

About this clonotype itself: The junction and the germline gene differ at one end; a read error may be behind it. The CDR3 DNA follows: TGTGCCAACAGTGAGCCCAGGACAGATACGCAGTATTTT. Its translation is CANSEPRTDTQYF. The chain carries TRBV10-3 and TRBJ2-3; D gene unclear. Germline loops: CDR1 ENHRY, CDR2 SYGVKD. This CDR3 comprises 13 residues.

In its sample, this clonotype was seen a few times. The chain recombines TRBV20-1 with TRBJ2-3; 9 bases map to TRBD2. The trim removed 3 bases at V and 5 bases at J, leaving 6 bases unmatched. The germline gives CDR1 DFQATT, CDR2 SNEGSKA (reference sequence). The CDR3 totals 14 residues. The CDR3 nucleotides are TGCAGTGCTAGCGGCGGGGGGGCCGGAGATACGCAGTATTTT. Translated, it gives CSASGGGAGDTQYF.

This clonotype was picked up a small number of times. The chain has TRBV6-5 and TRBJ2-3, with a possible D match to TRBD1 (6 bases). V dropped 6 bases and J dropped 4 bases, with 17 bases sitting between them. The CDR3 is 15 amino acids. Per the germline V gene, CDR1 is MNHEY and CDR2 is SVGAGI. The CDR3 DNA sequence: TGTGCCAGCAGCCGGCGAAGGGGGTTTGCAGATACGCAGTATTTT. It yields the protein CASSRRRGFADTQYF.

The chain is built from TRBV5-1 and TRBJ2-3; D ambiguous. V gave up 4 bases and J gave up 3 bases, with 21 bases separating them. This CDR3 spans 17 amino acids. Germline CDR1 SGHRS, CDR2 YFSETQ. CDR3 in amino acids: CASSPGRDMTGTDTQYF. CDR3 in DNA: TGCGCCAGCAGCCCTGGTAGGGATATGACTGGGACAGATACGCAGTATTTT.

With regard to this clonotype: One base away lies a much larger clone, so this may be a sequencing read error. This sequence joins TRBV20-1 and TRBJ2-2; 11 bases agree with TRBD2. This CDR3 has 14 residues. Germline lookup yields CDR1 DFQATT and CDR2 SNEGSKA (reference sequence). With V trimmed by 5 bases and J by 6 bases, 5 bases remained unmatched. The CDR3 region has the DNA TGCAGTGCTTTGGGACTAGCGGAAGCCGGGGAGCTGTTTTTT. Its protein product is CSALGLAEAGELFF.

A remark on this clonotype: A read error is possible here, since a much larger clone lies one base away. The rearrangement joins TRBV5-1 to TRBJ2-3, with TRBD1 matching over 7 bases. The germline V gene has CDR1 SGHRS and CDR2 YFSETQ. This CDR3 is built from 15 residues. This chain's CDR3 is CAGSRQGEDTDTQYF. The CDR3 nucleotides read TGCGCCGGCAGCAGACAGGGAGAGGACACAGATACGCAGTATTTT.

The gene calls are TRBV7-2 and TRBJ1-1; no clear D. The CDR3 covers 13 residues. CDR1 SGHTA and CDR2 FQGNSA come from the germline V gene. The ends were cut back, 5 bases at V and 0 bases at J, with 7 bases in the middle. The CDR3 DNA is TGTGCCAGCAGCCCCTTTATGAACACTGAAGCTTTCTTT. Translating it yields CASSPFMNTEAFF.

The sample holds a few counts of this clonotype. The CDR3 DNA reads as TGCGCCAGCAGCTTGGAACTAGCTCAAGGTGAGCAGTTCTTC. Translated: CASSLELAQGEQFF. The genes are TRBV5-1 and TRBJ2-1, with D perhaps TRBD2 (6 bases). This CDR3 comprises 14 residues. Germline values: CDR1 SGHRS, CDR2 YFSETQ. V was cut by 0 bases and J by 9 bases, with 13 bases left in between.